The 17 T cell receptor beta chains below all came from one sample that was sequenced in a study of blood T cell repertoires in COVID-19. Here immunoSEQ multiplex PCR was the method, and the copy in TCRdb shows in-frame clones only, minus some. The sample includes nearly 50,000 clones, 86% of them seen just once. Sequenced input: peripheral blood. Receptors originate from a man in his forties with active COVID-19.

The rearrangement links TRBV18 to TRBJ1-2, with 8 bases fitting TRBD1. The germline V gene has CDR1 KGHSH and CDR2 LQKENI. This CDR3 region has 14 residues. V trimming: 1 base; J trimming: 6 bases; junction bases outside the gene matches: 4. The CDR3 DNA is TGTGCCAGCTCACCACTCAGGGGGCCGGATGGCTACACCTTC. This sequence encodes CASSPLRGPDGYTF. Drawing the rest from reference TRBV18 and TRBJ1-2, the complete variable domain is NAGVMQNPRHLVRRRGQEARLRCSPMKGHSHVYWYRQLPEEGLKFMVYLQKENIIDESGMPKERFSAEFPKEGPSILRIQQVVRGDSAAYFCASSPLRGPDGYTFGSGTRLTVV.

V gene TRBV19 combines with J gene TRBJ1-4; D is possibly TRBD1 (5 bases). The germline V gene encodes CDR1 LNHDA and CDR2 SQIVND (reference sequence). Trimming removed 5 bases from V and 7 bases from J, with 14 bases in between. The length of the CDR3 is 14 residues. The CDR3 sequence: CASSPETDIEKLFF. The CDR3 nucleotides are TGTGCCAGTAGTCCCGAGACAGACATTGAAAAACTGTTTTTT.

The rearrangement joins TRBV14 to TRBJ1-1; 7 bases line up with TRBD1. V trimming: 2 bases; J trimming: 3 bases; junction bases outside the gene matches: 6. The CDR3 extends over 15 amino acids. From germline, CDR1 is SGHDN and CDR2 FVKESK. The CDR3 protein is CASSQLQGMDTEAFF. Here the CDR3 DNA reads TGTGCCAGCAGCCAACTACAGGGGATGGACACTGAAGCTTTCTTT. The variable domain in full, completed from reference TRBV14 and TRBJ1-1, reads EAGVTQFPSHSVIEKGQTVTLRCDPISGHDNLYWYRRVMGKEIKFLLHFVKESKQDESGMPNNRFLAERTGGTYSTLKVQPAELEDSGVYFCASSQLQGMDTEAFFGQGTRLTVV.

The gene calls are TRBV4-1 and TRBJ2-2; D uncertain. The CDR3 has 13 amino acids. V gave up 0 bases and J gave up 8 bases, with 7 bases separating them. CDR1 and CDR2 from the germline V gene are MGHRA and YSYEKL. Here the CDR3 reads CASSQDIKGELFF. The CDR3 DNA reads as TGCGCCAGCAGCCAAGATATAAAAGGGGAGCTGTTTTTT.

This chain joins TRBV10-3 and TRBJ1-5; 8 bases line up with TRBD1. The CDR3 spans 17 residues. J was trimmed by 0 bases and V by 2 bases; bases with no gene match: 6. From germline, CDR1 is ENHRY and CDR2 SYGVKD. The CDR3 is CAISEGTGSYSNQPQHF. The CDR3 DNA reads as TGTGCCATCAGTGAGGGGACAGGCTCCTATAGCAATCAGCCCCAGCATTTT.

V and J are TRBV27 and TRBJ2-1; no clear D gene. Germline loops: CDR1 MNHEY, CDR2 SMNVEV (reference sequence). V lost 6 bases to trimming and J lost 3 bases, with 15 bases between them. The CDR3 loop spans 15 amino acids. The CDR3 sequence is CASSRTVIYYNEQFF. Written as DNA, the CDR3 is TGTGCCAGCAGCCGCACAGTGATCTACTACAATGAGCAGTTCTTC.

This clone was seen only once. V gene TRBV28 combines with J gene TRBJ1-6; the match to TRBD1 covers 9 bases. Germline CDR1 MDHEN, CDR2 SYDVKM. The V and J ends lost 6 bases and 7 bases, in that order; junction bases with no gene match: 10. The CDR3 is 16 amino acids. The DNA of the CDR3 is TGTGCCAGCAGCGACCTCCGGACAGGGGAAAATTCACCCCTCCACTTT. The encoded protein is CASSDLRTGENSPLHF.

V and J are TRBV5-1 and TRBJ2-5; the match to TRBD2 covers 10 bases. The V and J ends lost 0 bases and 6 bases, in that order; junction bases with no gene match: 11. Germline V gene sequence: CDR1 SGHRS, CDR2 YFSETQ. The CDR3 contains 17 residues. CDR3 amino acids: CASSLGSQAGGQQTQYF. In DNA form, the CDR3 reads TGCGCCAGCAGCTTGGGATCCCAAGCGGGAGGGCAGCAGACCCAGTACTTC.

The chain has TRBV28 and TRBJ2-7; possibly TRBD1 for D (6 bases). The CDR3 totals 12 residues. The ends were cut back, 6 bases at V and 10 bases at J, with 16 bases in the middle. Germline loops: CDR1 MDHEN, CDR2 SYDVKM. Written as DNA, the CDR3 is TGTGCCAGCAGCAATACGAACAGGGCTCAGTACTTC. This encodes CASSNTNRAQYF.

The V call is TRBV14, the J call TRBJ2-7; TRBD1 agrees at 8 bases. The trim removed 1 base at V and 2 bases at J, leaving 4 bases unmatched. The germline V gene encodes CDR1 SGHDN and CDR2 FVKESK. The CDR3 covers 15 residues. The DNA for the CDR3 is TGTGCCAGCAGCCAAGTGGCAGGGGGCCCCTACGAGCAGTACTTC. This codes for CASSQVAGGPYEQYF.

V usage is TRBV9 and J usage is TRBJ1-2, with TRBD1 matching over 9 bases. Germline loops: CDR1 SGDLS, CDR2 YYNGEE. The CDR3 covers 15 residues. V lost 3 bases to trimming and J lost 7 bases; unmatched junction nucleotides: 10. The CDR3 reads CASSAWTGEDGGYTF. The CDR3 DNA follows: TGTGCCAGCAGCGCCTGGACAGGGGAAGACGGTGGCTACACCTTC.

The CDR3 loop reads CASSPETLSPSYEQYF. The CDR3 DNA sequence: TGTGCCAGCAGCCCTGAAACGTTGAGTCCCTCCTACGAGCAGTACTTC. V and J are TRBV13 and TRBJ2-7; D unresolved. Germline CDR1 and CDR2: PRHDT and FYEKMQ (reference sequence). The CDR3 totals 16 residues. Trimming shortened V by 5 bases and J by 0 bases, and 17 bases separated the two germline ends. The variable domain in full, completed from reference TRBV13 and TRBJ2-7, reads AAGVIQSPRHLIKEKRETATLKCYPIPRHDTVYWYQQGPGQDPQFLISFYEKMQSDKGSIPDRFSAQQFSDYHSELNMSSLELGDSALYFCASSPETLSPSYEQYFGPGTRLTVT.

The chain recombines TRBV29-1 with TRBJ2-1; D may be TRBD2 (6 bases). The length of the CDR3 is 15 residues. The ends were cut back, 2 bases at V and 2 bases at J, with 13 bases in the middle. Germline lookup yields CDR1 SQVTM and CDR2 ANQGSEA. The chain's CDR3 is CSVELVASAYNEQFF. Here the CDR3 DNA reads TGCAGCGTTGAACTTGTAGCTAGCGCCTACAATGAGCAGTTCTTC.

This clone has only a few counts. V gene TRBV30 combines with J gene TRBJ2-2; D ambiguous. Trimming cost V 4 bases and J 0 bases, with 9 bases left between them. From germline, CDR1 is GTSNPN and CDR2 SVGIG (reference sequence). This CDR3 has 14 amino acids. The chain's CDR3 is CAWTLRPNTGELFF. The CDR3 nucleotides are TGTGCCTGGACGTTGCGGCCGAACACCGGGGAGCTGTTTTTT.

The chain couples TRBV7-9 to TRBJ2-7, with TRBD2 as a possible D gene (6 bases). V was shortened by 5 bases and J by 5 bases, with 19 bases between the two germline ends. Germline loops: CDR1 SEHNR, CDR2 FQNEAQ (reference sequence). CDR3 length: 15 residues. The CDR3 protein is CASSTTGSPRDEQYF. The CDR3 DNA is TGTGCCAGCAGCACCACCGGGAGCCCGCGGGACGAGCAGTACTTC.

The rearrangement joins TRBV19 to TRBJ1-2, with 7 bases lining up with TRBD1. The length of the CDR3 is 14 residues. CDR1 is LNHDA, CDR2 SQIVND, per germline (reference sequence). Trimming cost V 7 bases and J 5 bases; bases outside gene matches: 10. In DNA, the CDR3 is TGTGCCAGTAACACCCTTTCAGGGGGGTATGGCTACACCTTC. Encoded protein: CASNTLSGGYGYTF.

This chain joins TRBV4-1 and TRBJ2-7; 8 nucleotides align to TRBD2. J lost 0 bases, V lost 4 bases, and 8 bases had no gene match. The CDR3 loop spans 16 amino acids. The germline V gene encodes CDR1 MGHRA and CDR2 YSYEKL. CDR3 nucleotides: TGCGCCAGCAGCCCATACGGAGCGGGAGACTCCTACGAGCAGTACTTC. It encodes CASSPYGAGDSYEQYF.